The entry that follows covers one T cell receptor (beta chain) sequence. Antigen specificity is unknown. A clone one base away is much larger, so this may be a read error. The data stem from a study of early T cells in non-severe SARS-CoV-2 infection. The study's findings and limits: Private and CD4 specificities were missed by VDJdb matching, which favored anti-spike CD8 responses.

CDR1 SGHAT and CDR2 FQNNGV come from the germline V gene. The CDR3 is 12 amino acids. Unique molecular identifiers tagged individual cDNA molecules. TCRdb redid the calling of the 5' RACE reads with MiXCR, one entry per CDR3 protein. The sample has approximately 23,000 distinct CDR3 sequences; around 4.5% are singletons. This chain uses TRBV11-2 with TRBJ2-1; D call uncertain. The sequence derives from an adult who was a healthcare worker with PCR-confirmed SARS-CoV-2 infection or an uninfected control (not recorded which). The specimen sequenced was whole blood. CDR3 in DNA: TGTACCAGCAGCTTAGGACGAATTGAGCAGTTCTTC. This encodes CTSSLGRIEQFF.